Presented here are 26 T cell receptor beta chains from one specimen sequenced in a study of regulatory T cells in long-lasting Graves disease. With iRepertoire HTBI primers and Arm-PCR of CDR3 regions, TCR beta libraries were built. TCRdb re-analysed the multiplex PCR reads in MiXCR, keeping a single row per CDR3 protein. The sample has some 420,000 distinct CDR3 sequences, about 20% seen once; the top ten hold around 12%. The time point: persistent/refractory GD, antithyroid drugs over 5 years with positive TRAb. RNA isolated from PBMCs was used to make the TCR library. This specimen was peripheral blood mononuclear cells (PBMCs), taken when the disease was refractory, from a patient treated with antithyroid drugs. Every receptor here comes from a female donor with Graves disease.

The V gene is TRBV19, the J gene TRBJ1-5, with D uncertain. Trimming stripped 6 bases from V and 2 bases from J, with 11 bases between. CDR1 LNHDA and CDR2 SQIVND come from the germline V gene (reference sequence). The CDR3 is 14 residues long. Here the CDR3 reads CASSLDFGNQPQHF. DNA for the CDR3: TGTGCCAGTAGCCTTGATTTCGGCAATCAGCCCCAGCATTTT.

This chain uses TRBV2 with TRBJ2-3; D not resolved. This CDR3 is built from 14 residues. Trimming took off 6 bases at V and 2 bases at J, with 12 bases between the two ends. Looked up from germline, CDR1 is SNHLY and CDR2 is FYNNEI. The CDR3 nucleotides are TGTGCCAGCAGGAAGGAACAGCCCACAGATACGCAGTATTTT. Its translation: CASRKEQPTDTQYF.

The table lists this clonotype with a few counts. The chain is built from TRBV28 and TRBJ2-3; 8 nucleotides match TRBD2. The CDR3 covers 20 residues. The germline gives CDR1 MDHEN, CDR2 SYDVKM. The J segment lost 4 bases and the V segment lost 4 bases, leaving 22 bases of the junction unmatched. Written as DNA, the CDR3 is TGTGCCAGCAGTTCCCGCCGGGCCAGGACTAGCCAATCCCGAGCAGATACGCAGTATTTT. This codes for CASSSRRARTSQSRADTQYF.

This clonotype showed up just once. A far larger clone is off by one base, so a read error is likely. This chain connects TRBV7-2 to TRBJ1-1; tentative D call: TRBD1 (5 bases). The CDR3 has 14 amino acids. CDR1 is SGHTA, CDR2 FQGNSA, per germline. This chain's CDR3 is CASSLAGARTGAFF. The CDR3 DNA follows: TGTGCCAGCAGCTTAGCAGGGGCGAGAACTGGAGCTTTCTTT.

The chain uses TRBV28 and TRBJ1-6; D might be TRBD1 (6 bases). The CDR3 contains 15 residues. With 3 bases removed from V and 14 bases from J, the gap between germline ends came to 20 bases. The germline V gene has CDR1 MDHEN and CDR2 SYDVKM. The CDR3 coding sequence is TGTGCCAGCAGTTTCGTTGGGGGCCAGGATTCGTCCCTCCACTTT. Its protein is CASSFVGGQDSSLHF.

This clonotype has just one count. V usage is TRBV28 and J usage is TRBJ2-3, with D perhaps assigned TRBD1 or TRBD2 (5 bases each). Trimming cost V 7 bases and J 0 bases, with 11 bases left between them. In germline, CDR1 is MDHEN, CDR2 SYDVKM. The CDR3 is 14 amino acids. The CDR3 nucleotides read TGTGCCAGCACCGGGACCTCTAGCACAGATACGCAGTATTTT. Protein product: CASTGTSSTDTQYF.

This clonotype was observed a handful of times. The chain couples TRBV4-3 to TRBJ1-4; D is perhaps TRBD1 (6 bases). Germline CDR1 is LGHNA and CDR2 is YSLEER. The CDR3 spans 15 residues. V was clipped by 4 bases and J by 7 bases, with 16 bases between them. Here the CDR3 DNA reads TGCGCCAGCAGCCCCTACCGGGACACTCGTGAAAAACTGTTTTTT. Translated, it gives CASSPYRDTREKLFF.

This clonotype was picked up a small number of times. This rearrangement joins TRBV19 to TRBJ2-7, with 7 bases aligning to TRBD1. J lost 1 base, V lost 3 bases, and 6 bases had no gene match. The CDR3 consists of 15 residues. CDR1 is LNHDA, CDR2 SQIVND, per germline (reference sequence). The CDR3 nucleotides read TGTGCCAGTAGTATGGGGGACAGCTGGTCCTACGAGCAGTACTTC. It codes for CASSMGDSWSYEQYF.

V is TRBV5-1 and J is TRBJ2-7; D gene uncertain. Germline V gives CDR1 SGHRS, CDR2 YFSETQ. The V end was cut by 3 bases, the J end by 6 bases, with 16 bases between. This CDR3 is built from 14 residues. This chain's CDR3 is CASSSTVDMAEQYF. Here the CDR3 DNA reads TGCGCCAGCAGCTCGACCGTCGACATGGCCGAGCAGTACTTC.

This clonotype has more than one count but fewer than ten. The chain joins TRBV20-1 to TRBJ1-1; D might be TRBD1 (6 bases). The CDR3 has 13 residues. Trimming left V 4 bases short and J 1 base short, with 10 bases between. CDR1 is DFQATT, CDR2 SNEGSKA, per germline (reference sequence). This CDR3 is CSATQGGNTEAFF. The CDR3 nucleotides are TGCAGTGCTACACAGGGTGGGAACACTGAAGCTTTCTTT.

The sample holds many counts of this clonotype. This chain uses TRBV12-5 with TRBJ2-7; 10 nucleotides match TRBD1. Germline V gives CDR1 LGHNT, CDR2 FRNRAP. V dropped 6 bases and J dropped 3; count of bases not matched to a gene: 2. CDR3 length: 13 amino acids. DNA of the CDR3: TGTGCTAGTGGGGGGGACAGGGGCTACGAGCAGTACTTC. This gives the protein CASGGDRGYEQYF. The complete variable domain, with remaining parts taken from reference TRBV12-5 and TRBJ2-7, reads DARVTQTPRHKVTEMGQEVTMRCQPILGHNTVFWYRQTMMQGLELLAYFRNRAPLDDSGMPKDRFSAEMPDATLATLKIQPSEPRDSAVYFCASGGDRGYEQYFGPGTRLTVT.

As for this clonotype: A much larger clone lies a single base off, so this may be a read error. The chain is built from TRBV28 and TRBJ2-7, with a weak D call TRBD2 (5 bases). Germline V gene lookup returns CDR1 MDHEN and CDR2 SYDVKM. This CDR3 is 12 amino acids long. The CDR3 loop reads CACRPSLGEQYF. CDR3 in DNA: TGTGCCTGCAGGCCTAGCCTGGGCGAGCAGTACTTC.

This clonotype was recorded a few times. The V and J genes are TRBV19 and TRBJ1-2; D gene ambiguous. The CDR3 extends over 16 amino acids. In germline, CDR1 is LNHDA, CDR2 SQIVND (reference sequence). With 3 bases removed from V and 2 bases from J, the gap between germline ends came to 16 bases. CDR3 protein: CASSMGTALTNYGYTF. CDR3 in DNA: TGTGCCAGTAGTATGGGAACAGCGCTGACCAACTATGGCTACACCTTC.

Many counts were recorded for this clonotype. The CDR3 DNA reads TGTGCCAGCAGTGGGATAGGGACTAGTGAACAAGAGACCCAGTACTTC. It encodes CASSGIGTSEQETQYF. This sequence joins TRBV2 and TRBJ2-5; 8 nucleotides match TRBD2. CDR1 is SNHLY, CDR2 FYNNEI, per germline. Trimming took 4 bases from V and 2 from J; bases not matched to a gene: 9. The CDR3 has 16 amino acids.

This clonotype was counted many times. This sequence joins TRBV12-3 or TRBV12-4 and TRBJ1-2; 7 nucleotides line up with TRBD1. After removal of 5 bases from V and 7 bases from J, the junction contained 4 bases not matched to a gene. CDR3 length: 12 residues. The CDR3 protein is CASSPGGAGYTF. CDR3 bases: TGTGCCAGCAGTCCAGGGGGTGCTGGCTACACCTTC.

The V and J genes are TRBV11-1 and TRBJ2-1, with TRBD1 matching 9 bases. Germline CDR1 SGHAT, CDR2 FQDESV (reference sequence). V lost 8 bases to trimming and J lost 2 bases; unmatched junction nucleotides: 4. The CDR3 has 14 amino acids. As DNA, the CDR3 is TGTGCCAGCTCGTGGGACAGGGCCTACAATGAGCAGTTCTTC. This gives the protein CASSWDRAYNEQFF.

There are many counts of this clonotype. J is TRBJ1-1 and V is TRBV19; D unclear. The V end lost 7 bases, the J end lost 5 bases, and 11 bases lay between the germline ends. CDR3 length: 12 residues. Per the germline V gene, CDR1 is LNHDA and CDR2 is SQIVND (reference sequence). The CDR3 protein is CASKDLLTEAFF. The CDR3 nucleotides are TGTGCCAGTAAAGACTTACTAACTGAAGCTTTCTTT.

The rearrangement joins TRBV19 to TRBJ1-3; unclear D gene. Germline CDR1 LNHDA, CDR2 SQIVND (reference sequence). Trimming removed 6 bases from V and 0 bases from J, with 9 bases in between. The CDR3 is made up of 14 amino acids. CDR3 nucleotides: TGTGCCAGTAGCTCGTACAACTCTGGAAACACCATATATTTT. Translating it yields CASSSYNSGNTIYF.

In this sample, this clonotype turned up once. Being one base from a much bigger clone, this may be a read error. The chain employs TRBV6-2 or TRBV6-3 and TRBJ1-4, with D possibly TRBD1 on 5 matching bases. The CDR3 consists of 15 residues. Germline V CDR1 and CDR2: MNHEY, SVGEGT. In DNA form, the CDR3 reads TGTGCCAGCAGTTACCGAGGACGGTGGGACGAAAGACTGTTTTTT. Translated, it gives CASSYRGRWDERLFF.

With respect to this clonotype: At one boundary the junction diverges from the germline segment, which might be a read error. The chain recombines TRBV7-9 with TRBJ2-6; D perhaps matches TRBD1 (6 bases). Per the germline V gene, CDR1 is SEHNR and CDR2 is FQNEAQ (reference sequence). There are 11 residues in the CDR3. The CDR3 loop reads CASSLDSRPLF. Written as DNA, the CDR3 is TGTGCCAGCAGCCTGGACAGCCGCCCACTCTTC.

This clonotype was seen many times. The J gene is TRBJ1-1, the V gene TRBV12-3 or TRBV12-4, with TRBD1 matching 7 bases. The CDR3 is 14 residues long. The V and J ends lost 8 bases and 1 base, in that order; junction bases with no gene match: 7. The CDR3 DNA is TGTGCCAGCGGGGAACAGGGGCGGAACACTGAAGCTTTCTTT. It translates to CASGEQGRNTEAFF.

V gene TRBV6-2 or TRBV6-3 combines with J gene TRBJ1-4; perhaps TRBD1 as D (5 bases). V lost 0 bases, J lost 6 bases, and 14 bases lay in between. The CDR3 is 16 residues long. CDR1 and CDR2 (germline): MNHEY, SVGEGT. Here the CDR3 DNA reads TGTGCCAGCAGTTACTCGAATCCGGGGGTTGATGAAAAACTGTTTTTT. The encoded protein is CASSYSNPGVDEKLFF.

This clonotype has a count of ten or more. CDR3 residues: CASSSPKSGDSYGYTF. Written as DNA, the CDR3 is TGTGCCAGCAGTTCCCCCAAATCAGGGGACAGCTATGGCTACACCTTC. The J gene is TRBJ1-2, the V gene TRBV7-9, with 7 bases identical to TRBD1. Trimming removed 6 bases from V and 4 bases from J; junction bases left unmatched: 14. This CDR3 is 16 amino acids long. Germline CDR1 and CDR2: SEHNR and FQNEAQ (reference sequence).

This chain uses TRBV3-1 with TRBJ2-6, with D possibly TRBD2 on 6 matching bases. Germline CDR1 LGHDT, CDR2 YNNKEL (reference sequence). Trimming removed 4 bases at V and 0 bases at J, with 7 bases between. CDR3 length: 15 residues. DNA for the CDR3: TGTGCCAGCAGCCGACTAGACTCTGGGGCCAACGTCCTGACTTTC. Its translation is CASSRLDSGANVLTF.

This sequence joins TRBV29-1 and TRBJ1-2; D ambiguous. From germline, CDR1 is SQVTM and CDR2 ANQGSEA. The CDR3 runs to 13 residues. Between the trimmed V and J ends, which lost 4 bases and 6 bases, there was a span of 15 bases. The CDR3 protein is CSVVVEAAHGYTF. The CDR3 DNA follows: TGCAGCGTTGTAGTTGAGGCAGCCCATGGCTACACCTTC.

This clonotype was counted many times. The rearrangement links TRBV28 to TRBJ2-7; 7 nucleotides match TRBD1. Trimming took 6 bases from V and 5 from J; bases not matched to a gene: 10. Germline V CDR1 and CDR2: MDHEN, SYDVKM. The CDR3 runs 14 residues. The CDR3 protein is CASSRWTGEDEQYF. For the CDR3, the DNA is TGTGCCAGCAGCCGATGGACAGGCGAAGACGAGCAGTACTTC. Variable domain in full (rest from reference TRBV28 and TRBJ2-7): DVKVTQSSRYLVKRTGEKVFLECVQDMDHENMFWYRQDPGLGLRLIYFSYDVKMKEKGDIPEGYSVSREKKERFSLILESASTNQTSMYLCASSRWTGEDEQYFGPGTRLTVT.